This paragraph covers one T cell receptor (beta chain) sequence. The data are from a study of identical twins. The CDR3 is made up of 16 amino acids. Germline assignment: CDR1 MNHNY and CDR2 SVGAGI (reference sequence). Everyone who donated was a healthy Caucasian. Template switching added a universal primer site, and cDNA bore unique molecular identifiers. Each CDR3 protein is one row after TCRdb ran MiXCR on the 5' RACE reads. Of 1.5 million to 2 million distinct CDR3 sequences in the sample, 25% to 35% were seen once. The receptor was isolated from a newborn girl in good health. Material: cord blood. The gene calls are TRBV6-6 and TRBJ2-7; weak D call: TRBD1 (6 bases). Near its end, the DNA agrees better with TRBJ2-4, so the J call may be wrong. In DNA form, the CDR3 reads TGTGCCAGCAGTTACTCGGGGCAGGGGGCCAAAAACATTCAGTACTTC. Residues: CASSYSGQGAKNIQYF.